Each of the 20 T cell receptor beta chains below was sequenced from the same sample in a study of control samples from healthy donors and cancer patients. The method was immunoSEQ multiplex PCR; TCRdb's version includes in-frame clones alone and lacks a portion of them. The sample contains around 90,000 clones, approximately 86% of which appear only once. The sample consisted of blood. The receptors stem from a man in his thirties or forties in good health.

The chain is built from TRBV3-1 (or the pseudogene TRBV3-2) and TRBJ1-6, with 8 bases identical to TRBD1. Germline-derived CDR1 and CDR2 are LGHDT and YNNKEL (reference sequence). V gave up 3 bases and J gave up 8 bases; unmatched junction bases: 3. This CDR3 has 14 amino acids. For the CDR3, the DNA is TGTGCCAGCAGCCATGGACAGGGTGATTCACCCCTCCACTTT. Protein product: CASSHGQGDSPLHF.

V and J are TRBV4-1 and TRBJ2-5, with 9 nucleotides matching TRBD2. With 4 bases clipped from V and 7 bases from J, the junction kept 7 bases outside the gene matches. Germline V lookup: CDR1 MGHRA, CDR2 YSYEKL. CDR3 length: 14 residues. CDR3 nucleotide sequence: TGCGCCAGCAGCCTGGGGACTAGCTGGGGGACCCAGTACTTC. It codes for CASSLGTSWGTQYF.

The rearrangement uses TRBV7-8 and TRBJ2-1; TRBD2 matches at 16 bases. CDR1 is SGHVS and CDR2 is FQNEAQ in the germline V gene. The J segment lost 5 bases and the V segment lost 5 bases, leaving 3 bases of the junction unmatched. CDR3 size: 16 residues. The DNA for the CDR3 is TGTGCCAGCAGCCCGGGACTAGCGGGGGGGGACAATGAGCAGTTCTTC. This sequence encodes CASSPGLAGGDNEQFF.

V is TRBV10-3 and J is TRBJ2-6; the match to TRBD1 covers 7 bases. The CDR3 contains 19 residues. CDR1 and CDR2 from the germline V gene are ENHRY and SYGVKD. With V trimmed by 2 bases and J by 2 bases, 12 bases remained unmatched. CDR3 coding DNA: TGTGCCATCAGTGAGGCCCGACAGGGTATGGGGGCTGGGGCCAACGTCCTGACTTTC. It encodes CAISEARQGMGAGANVLTF.

The chain is built from TRBV7-2 and TRBJ1-2; perhaps TRBD1 as D (6 bases). Germline loops: CDR1 SGHTA, CDR2 FQGNSA. The V end lost 5 bases, the J end lost 0 bases, and 13 bases lay between the germline ends. The CDR3 is made up of 15 amino acids. The CDR3 is CASSPIGQPNYGYTF. CDR3 DNA sequence: TGTGCCAGCAGCCCCATCGGACAGCCTAACTATGGCTACACCTTC.

The CDR3 protein is CASSVVGGSEQYF. Here the CDR3 DNA reads TGTGCCAGCAGCGTAGTGGGGGGCTCCGAGCAGTACTTC. The V call is TRBV9, the J call TRBJ2-7; D might be TRBD1 or TRBD2, each matching 6 bases. Germline CDR1 and CDR2: SGDLS and YYNGEE. This CDR3 has 13 residues. The V end lost 0 bases, the J end lost 6 bases, and 10 bases lay between the germline ends.

The chain carries TRBV7-2 and TRBJ1-5, with D unclear. There are 16 residues in the CDR3. Trimming took 5 bases from V and 2 from J, leaving 16 bases between them. Per germline, CDR1 SGHTA and CDR2 FQGNSA. CDR3 amino acids: CASSPQSGRGNQPQHF. As DNA, the CDR3 is TGTGCCAGCAGCCCCCAGAGTGGGAGAGGCAATCAGCCCCAGCATTTT.

The rearrangement joins TRBV25-1 to TRBJ2-7; no clear D gene. CDR3 size: 16 residues. Germline CDR1 and CDR2: MGHDK and SYGVNS. Trimming stripped 3 bases from V and 1 base from J, with 16 bases between. CDR3 sequence (DNA): TGTGCCAGCAGTGATTCTGCGATTGACACTTCCTACGAGCAGTACGTC. It translates to CASSDSAIDTSYEQYV.

The V gene is TRBV7-8, the J gene TRBJ2-5, with no clear D. The CDR3 totals 12 residues. Germline CDR1 SGHVS, CDR2 FQNEAQ. The V gene lost 5 bases and the J gene lost 7 bases, with 11 bases spanning the gap. CDR3 sequence reads: CASSPTVVTQYF. The CDR3 DNA is TGTGCCAGCAGCCCGACGGTGGTGACCCAGTACTTC.

The V and J genes are TRBV6-2 or TRBV6-3 and TRBJ2-3; TRBD2 agrees at 8 bases. Per germline, CDR1 MNHEY and CDR2 SVGEGT. The CDR3 contains 15 residues. With 0 bases clipped from V and 5 bases from J, the junction kept 4 bases outside the gene matches. The CDR3 nucleotides read TGTGCCAGCAGTTACTCCTTCGGGGGGGAAGATACGCAGTATTTT. Translated, it gives CASSYSFGGEDTQYF.

The chain recombines TRBV7-3 with TRBJ2-6, with D possibly being TRBD1 (6 bases). The CDR3 consists of 20 residues. The germline V gene has CDR1 SGHTA and CDR2 FQGTGA. The ends were cut back, 5 bases at V and 1 base at J, with 24 bases in the middle. The chain's CDR3 is CASSPPKAGARGSGANVLTF. CDR3 nucleotides: TGTGCCAGCAGCCCTCCAAAGGCAGGGGCAAGGGGATCTGGGGCCAACGTCCTGACTTTC.

V is TRBV27 and J is TRBJ1-6; 7 bases map to TRBD1. This CDR3 has 15 amino acids. The ends lost 2 bases at V and 5 bases at J; junction bases unmatched: 3. Germline V CDR1 and CDR2: MNHEY, SMNVEV (reference sequence). The CDR3 DNA follows: TGTGCCAGCAGTTTAGACAGGGCTCATAATTCACCCCTCCACTTT. Amino acid sequence: CASSLDRAHNSPLHF.

The chain employs TRBV5-4 and TRBJ2-7; the match to TRBD2 covers 10 bases. The CDR3 loop spans 13 amino acids. Losses at the gene ends were 0 bases for V and 9 bases for J; bases not matched to a gene: 3. The V gene's germline CDR1 is SGHNT and CDR2 YYREEE (reference sequence). The CDR3 DNA reads TGTGCCAGCAGCTTGGGGGCTAGCGGGGGGCAGTACTTC. Its translation is CASSLGASGGQYF.

This clone turned up a few times. The CDR3 DNA follows: TGTGCCTGGAGCGACGGGACTTTTTCCTCTGGAAACACCATATATTTT. It yields the protein CAWSDGTFSSGNTIYF. V and J are TRBV30 and TRBJ1-3; D is possibly TRBD1 (5 bases). The germline V and J ends were trimmed by 3 bases and 0 bases, with 15 bases remaining between them. Germline V gene sequence: CDR1 GTSNPN, CDR2 SVGIG (reference sequence). The CDR3 length is 16 residues.

The table lists this clone with a few counts. The chain uses TRBV30 and TRBJ2-3; D gene uncertain. Germline V CDR1 and CDR2: GTSNPN, SVGIG (reference sequence). Between the trimmed V and J ends, which lost 0 bases and 0 bases, there was a span of 16 bases. CDR3 length: 17 residues. CDR3: CAWSVLGSRTSTDTQYF. As DNA, the CDR3 is TGTGCCTGGAGTGTACTTGGCAGCCGTACTAGCACAGATACGCAGTATTTT. Filled out from reference TRBV30 and TRBJ2-3, the complete variable domain reads SQTIHQWPATLVQPVGSPLSLECTVEGTSNPNLYWYRQAAGRGLQLLFYSVGIGQISSEVPQNLSASRPQDRQFILSSKKLLLSDSGFYLCAWSVLGSRTSTDTQYFGPGTRLTVL.

Only one count was recorded for this clone. This chain links TRBV19 with TRBJ2-5; D is perhaps TRBD1 or TRBD2 (5 bases each). Germline values: CDR1 LNHDA, CDR2 SQIVND (reference sequence). V was clipped by 5 bases and J by 5 bases, with 12 bases between them. This CDR3 has 13 residues. The CDR3 DNA reads TGTGCCAGTAGTTCATGGGACGGGGAGACCCAGTACTTC. Amino acid sequence: CASSSWDGETQYF. Combining the CDR3 with reference TRBV19 and TRBJ2-5 gives the whole variable domain DGGITQSPKYLFRKEGQNVTLSCEQNLNHDAMYWYRQDPGQGLRLIYYSQIVNDFQKGDIAEGYSVSREKKESFPLTVTSAQKNPTAFYLCASSSWDGETQYFGPGTRLLVL.

This chain links TRBV24-1 with TRBJ1-1; D not resolved. The germline V and J ends were trimmed by 1 base and 11 bases, with 7 bases remaining between them. The length of the CDR3 is 11 residues. Germline-derived CDR1 and CDR2 are KGHDR and SFDVKD. CDR3 residues: CATSDLNDAFF. The CDR3 region has the DNA TGTGCCACCAGTGATTTAAATGACGCTTTCTTT.

The chain carries TRBV6-6 and TRBJ1-1; 8 bases agree with TRBD1. The CDR3 consists of 14 residues. V lost 7 bases, J lost 7 bases, and 11 bases stayed unmatched. Germline V CDR1 and CDR2: MNHNY, SVGAGI (reference sequence). Here the CDR3 reads CASNPGTGLFEAFF. The CDR3 DNA reads as TGTGCCAGCAATCCCGGGACAGGCCTTTTTGAAGCTTTCTTT.

The chain has TRBV5-1 and TRBJ2-1; 9 positions agree with TRBD2. Germline trimming cut 0 bases from V and 2 bases from J; bases unmatched to any gene: 6. This CDR3 contains 17 residues. The germline V gene encodes CDR1 SGHRS and CDR2 YFSETQ. In nucleotides, the CDR3 is TGCGCCAGCAGCTTGGAGTCGCGCGGGGGGGCCTACAATGAGCAGTTCTTC. Residues: CASSLESRGGAYNEQFF.

The chain uses TRBV18 and TRBJ1-2; the D is unclear. The CDR3 contains 15 residues. Trimming took 0 bases from V and 4 from J, leaving 12 bases between them. In germline, CDR1 is KGHSH, CDR2 LQKENI. The CDR3 coding sequence is TGTGCCAGCTCACCACCCGAGGTTGTGGGCTATGGCTACACCTTC. Its protein product is CASSPPEVVGYGYTF. Drawing the rest from reference TRBV18 and TRBJ1-2, the complete variable domain is NAGVMQNPRHLVRRRGQEARLRCSPMKGHSHVYWYRQLPEEGLKFMVYLQKENIIDESGMPKERFSAEFPKEGPSILRIQQVVRGDSAAYFCASSPPEVVGYGYTFGSGTRLTVV.